This TCR beta chain was retrieved from a study of a mutant IDH1 vaccine in newly diagnosed glioma. The sample's time point: week 35, safety follow-up. One vaccine dose held 300 ug of mutant IDH1 20-mer peptide and came with topical imiquimod. Patients underwent eight vaccinations, which took place in weeks 1, 3, 5, 7, 11, 15, 19 and 23. TCRdb's table, derived via immunoSEQ multiplex PCR, lists solely in-frame clones and lacks some. The sample lists 70,000 or so clones, more than 75% occurring once. This CDR3 spans 16 amino acids. Looked up from germline, CDR1 is MNHEY and CDR2 is SMNVEV (reference sequence). The J segment lost 0 bases and the V segment lost 5 bases, leaving 5 bases of the junction unmatched. With respect to this clone: The antigen is undetermined.

The TCR comes from a young man with glioma. The specimen was PBMCs, collected from a glioma patient whose treatment included an IDH1 peptide vaccine. This chain links TRBV27 with TRBJ2-2, with TRBD1 matching 8 bases. The CDR3 DNA follows: TGTGCCAGCAGTCGACAGGGGACATCGAACACCGGGGAGCTGTTTTTT. Translation gives CASSRQGTSNTGELFF.